This entry concerns a single T cell receptor (beta chain). Its cognate antigen is unknown. These data are taken from a study of cytomegalovirus exposure and HLA in healthy donors. Study in general: Out of about 190 million T cells, an earlier analysis found more than 95 million unique TCR beta sequences in total.

Study-wide results and limits: Excluded were some V segments that proved indistinguishable, including TRBV6-2 and TRBV6-3. CMV antigen specificity of a few CMV-associated chains was confirmed in vitro. HLA alleles showed associations with 15,000 to 20,000 TCR beta sequences in a later analysis, at a 0.05 false discovery rate.

Amplification used 60 Vbeta primers and 13 Jbeta primers. This table comes from immunoSEQ multiplex PCR, and its TCRdb copy is limited to in-frame clones, with some not included. The repertoire consists of over 100,000 clones, with 70% to 80% occurring once and the leading ten covering less than 15%. The V and J ends lost 0 bases and 0 bases, in that order; junction bases with no gene match: 0. Per germline, CDR1 SGHRS and CDR2 YFSETQ. This CDR3 region has 16 residues. The chain is built from TRBV5-1 and TRBJ1-3; 10 nucleotides align to TRBD1. The sequence derives from a woman aged 40 to 55 in good health and CMV-seropositive. The sample comprised PBMCs. In DNA form, the CDR3 reads TGCGCCAGCAGCTTGGGGACAGGGGGCTCTGGAAACACCATATATTTT. Its translation: CASSLGTGGSGNTIYF.